These 17 T cell receptor beta chains share one sample of origin, sequenced in a study of T cells after yellow fever vaccination (dated by TCRdb to the late 2010s). The treatment or condition label, read with the paper, signifies: live attenuated yellow fever vaccine strain. Library preparation employed 5' RACE. Sequencing was performed on an Illumina HiSeq 2500. TCRdb reprocessed the public reads (quality trimming at Q25 with fastp, clone calling with MiXCR) and kept in-frame beta chains. Rows are unified per CDR3 protein, each entry keeping the most common DNA and genes. The sample contains hundreds of thousands of distinct CDR3 sequences, approximately 12% of them found a single time. The ten biggest clones cover over 13% of the sample. The sample here was PBMCs, taken on the day of the yellow fever booster vaccination. The receptor source for this set is a man aged 25 to 40 who received the YFV17D yellow fever vaccine.

This clonotype was recorded many times. V usage is TRBV20-1 and J usage is TRBJ2-7, with D possibly matching TRBD1 (5 bases). V was clipped by 1 base and J by 2 bases, with 6 bases between them. CDR1 and CDR2 from the germline V gene are DFQATT and SNEGSKA (reference sequence). The CDR3 spans 12 residues. CDR3 coding DNA: TGCAGTGCTAGAGGGGGCGCCTACGAGCAGTACTTC. This encodes CSARGGAYEQYF.

This chain uses TRBV3-1 with TRBJ2-7; possibly TRBD1 or TRBD2 for D (5 bases each). This CDR3 has 14 residues. V was pared by 4 bases and J by 9 bases, with 19 bases between. CDR1 is LGHDT, CDR2 YNNKEL, per germline (reference sequence). The CDR3 coding sequence is TGTGCCAGCAGCCGGGTAACCGGGACGGTGGTGCAGTACTTC. Its protein is CASSRVTGTVVQYF.

The genes are TRBV5-6 and TRBJ2-7; unclear D gene. The CDR3 is 14 amino acids. Trimming shortened V by 7 bases and J by 2 bases, and 16 bases separated the two germline ends. Germline V gene sequence: CDR1 SGHDT, CDR2 YYEEEE. This chain's CDR3 is CASFPFGATYEQYF. In DNA form, the CDR3 reads TGTGCCAGCTTCCCGTTCGGTGCCACCTACGAGCAGTACTTC.

The gene calls are TRBV10-3 and TRBJ2-1; 10 nucleotides align to TRBD2. This CDR3 region has 14 residues. Germline V CDR1 and CDR2: ENHRY, SYGVKD. V gave up 8 bases and J gave up 5 bases; unmatched junction bases: 6. The CDR3 sequence is CAIRPGTSDNEQFF. The CDR3 DNA reads as TGTGCCATCCGCCCCGGGACTAGCGACAATGAGCAGTTCTTC.

This clonotype was picked up a small number of times. V usage is TRBV7-8 and J usage is TRBJ2-5, with TRBD2 as a possible D gene (7 bases). The V end was cut by 2 bases, the J end by 3 bases, with 10 bases between. CDR3 length: 14 amino acids. In germline, CDR1 is SGHVS, CDR2 FQNEAQ. Written as DNA, the CDR3 is TGTGCCAGCAGCTTAAGGGGGAGGGAAGAGACCCAGTACTTC. This encodes CASSLRGREETQYF. The variable domain in full, with the rest retrieved from reference TRBV7-8 and TRBJ2-5, is GAGVSQSPRYKVAKRGQDVALRCDPISGHVSLFWYQQALGQGPEFLTYFQNEAQLDKSGLPSDRFFAERPEGSVSTLKIQRTQQEDSAVYLCASSLRGREETQYFGPGTRLLVL.

The chain links TRBV20-1 to TRBJ2-3, with 8 bases lining up with TRBD2. This CDR3 has 14 amino acids. Germline values: CDR1 DFQATT, CDR2 SNEGSKA (reference sequence). Trimming cost V 7 bases and J 4 bases; bases outside gene matches: 10. The CDR3 region is CSVPFGGGADTQYF. DNA for the CDR3: TGCAGTGTACCTTTCGGGGGGGGCGCAGATACGCAGTATTTT.

For this clonotype: A junction end diverges from the germline sequence, so it may reflect a read error. J is TRBJ2-3 and V is TRBV7-2, with 12 nucleotides matching TRBD2. Per the germline V gene, CDR1 is SGHTA and CDR2 is FQGNSA. This CDR3 region has 14 residues. CDR3 bases: TGTGCCAGCAGCTCGAAGACGACTAGCGGGAGTCTCTCTTTT. Residues: CASSSKTTSGSLSF. The whole variable domain, remainder taken from reference TRBV7-2 and TRBJ2-3, is GAGVSQSPSNKVTEKGKDVELRCDPISGHTALYWYRQSLGQGLEFLIYFQGNSAPDKSGLPSDRFSAERTGGSVSTLTIQRTQQEDSAVYLCASSSKTTSGSLSFGPGTRLTVL.

This chain connects TRBV10-3 to TRBJ1-5, with unresolved D. The CDR3 extends over 13 amino acids. Deletions cut 4 bases from V and 0 bases from J, with 4 bases between. Looked up from germline, CDR1 is ENHRY and CDR2 is SYGVKD. This CDR3 reads CAISGNSNQPQHF. The CDR3 DNA is TGTGCCATCAGTGGAAATAGCAATCAGCCCCAGCATTTT.

This clonotype was observed at least ten times. The chain combines TRBV2 with TRBJ2-1; D assignment may be TRBD1 or TRBD2 (5 bases each). Germline assignment: CDR1 SNHLY and CDR2 FYNNEI. Trimming stripped 6 bases from V and 5 bases from J, with 11 bases between. The CDR3 length is 13 residues. CDR3 in amino acids: CASSRDRDNEQFF. CDR3 bases: TGTGCCAGCAGCCGGGACCGGGACAATGAGCAGTTCTTC.

This clonotype was counted a few times. This CDR3 reads CASVNGRDTAEQYF. The CDR3 bases are TGTGCTAGTGTCAATGGACGGGACACTGCTGAGCAGTACTTC. The gene calls are TRBV12-5 and TRBJ2-7, with D perhaps matching TRBD1 (6 bases). The V gene lost 7 bases and the J gene lost 7 bases, with 20 bases spanning the gap. The CDR3 is 14 amino acids. Germline V gene lookup returns CDR1 LGHNT and CDR2 FRNRAP.

This chain connects TRBV11-2 to TRBJ2-1; 11 bases align to TRBD1. This CDR3 is built from 15 residues. Unmatched junction bases numbered 4, after V lost 3 bases and J lost 6 bases. Germline values: CDR1 SGHAT, CDR2 FQNNGV. The DNA of the CDR3 is TGTGCCAGCAGCTTCCTAGGACAGGGGGCCAATGAGCAGTTCTTC. Its translation: CASSFLGQGANEQFF. Based on the CDR3 plus reference TRBV11-2 and TRBJ2-1, the full variable domain is EAGVAQSPRYKIIEKRQSVAFWCNPISGHATLYWYQQILGQGPKLLIQFQNNGVVDDSQLPKDRFSAERLKGVDSTLKIQPAKLEDSAVYLCASSFLGQGANEQFFGPGTRLTVL.

The chain combines TRBV6-1 with TRBJ2-3; weak D call: TRBD2 (6 bases). The length of the CDR3 is 18 residues. Germline CDR1 and CDR2: MNHNS and SASEGT. V dropped 5 bases and J dropped 4 bases, with 25 bases sitting between them. The CDR3 loop reads CASSTTWVAAEGPDTQYF. The CDR3 coding sequence is TGTGCCAGCAGTACGACGTGGGTAGCGGCAGAGGGCCCAGATACGCAGTATTTT.

Only a few counts were recorded for this clonotype. The V gene is TRBV5-1, the J gene TRBJ1-1, with D perhaps TRBD1 (6 bases). Trimming removed 0 bases from V and 1 base from J, with 16 bases in between. The germline V gene has CDR1 SGHRS and CDR2 YFSETQ. The CDR3 consists of 17 residues. This CDR3 is CASSLANSGAPNTEAFF. The CDR3 nucleotides are TGCGCCAGCAGCTTGGCTAATTCGGGGGCCCCGAACACTGAAGCTTTCTTT. The full variable domain, its missing parts supplied by reference TRBV5-1 and TRBJ1-1, is KAGVTQTPRYLIKTRGQQVTLSCSPISGHRSVSWYQQTPGQGLQFLFEYFSETQRNKGNFPGRFSGRQFSNSRSEMNVSTLELGDSALYLCASSLANSGAPNTEAFFGQGTRLTVV.

The chain has TRBV4-3 and TRBJ1-2, with D tentatively TRBD1 (6 bases). Trimming left V 1 base short and J 2 bases short, with 11 bases between. This CDR3 contains 15 residues. Per the germline V gene, CDR1 is LGHNA and CDR2 is YSLEER. Here the CDR3 DNA reads TGCGCCAGCAGCCAAGCTCGAGGGGGAAACTATGGCTACACCTTC. It is translated as CASSQARGGNYGYTF.

Many counts were recorded for this clonotype. The gene calls are TRBV7-9 and TRBJ2-5, with D perhaps TRBD2 (6 bases). Trimming pared 3 bases from V and 1 base from J, leaving 9 bases between. The CDR3 runs to 14 residues. The germline V gene encodes CDR1 SEHNR and CDR2 FQNEAQ (reference sequence). The CDR3 DNA reads TGTGCCAGCAGCTTTTTGGGGGGCCAAGAGACCCAGTACTTC. Translated, it gives CASSFLGGQETQYF.

The rearrangement uses TRBV9 and TRBJ2-6; the D is unclear. The V gene's germline CDR1 is SGDLS and CDR2 YYNGEE. This CDR3 is built from 15 residues. The V gene lost 4 bases and the J gene lost 0 bases, with 8 bases spanning the gap. Here the CDR3 DNA reads TGTGCCAGCAGCTGGAGACACTCTGGGGCCAACGTCCTGACTTTC. Protein product: CASSWRHSGANVLTF.

The rearrangement joins TRBV4-3 to TRBJ2-2; D may be TRBD1 (5 bases). Deletions cut 3 bases from V and 4 bases from J, with 15 bases between. The CDR3 length is 16 residues. The germline CDR1 and CDR2 sequences are LGHNA and YSLEER. CDR3 residues: CASSQTSQGPTGELFF. CDR3 sequence (DNA): TGCGCCAGCAGCCAGACGTCTCAGGGCCCCACCGGGGAGCTGTTTTTT.